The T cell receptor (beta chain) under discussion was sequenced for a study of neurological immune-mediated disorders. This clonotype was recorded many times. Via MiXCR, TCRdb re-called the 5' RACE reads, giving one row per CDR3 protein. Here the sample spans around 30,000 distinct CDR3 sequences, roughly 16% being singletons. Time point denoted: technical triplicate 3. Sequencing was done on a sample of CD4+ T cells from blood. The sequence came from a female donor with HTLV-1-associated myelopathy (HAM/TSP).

The CDR3 bases are TGTGCCAGCAGCATTACAGGGTCTGGGGCCAACGTCCTGACTTTC. Translation: CASSITGSGANVLTF. The J gene is TRBJ2-6, the V gene TRBV6-2 or TRBV6-3; a possible D gene is TRBD1 (6 bases). Per the germline V gene, CDR1 is MNHEY and CDR2 is SVGEGT. With 6 bases removed from V and 1 base from J, the gap between germline ends came to 10 bases. CDR3 size: 15 residues.